The 27 T cell receptor beta chains presented below share a single source sample, sequenced in a study of cytomegalovirus exposure and HLA in healthy donors. The PCR contained 60 Vbeta and 13 Jbeta primers. The table came from immunoSEQ multiplex PCR; TCRdb's copy has only in-frame clones and leaves some out. The sample lists under 200,000 clones, roughly 73% occurring once. Material for sequencing was PBMCs. Receptor source: a woman in her thirties in good health and CMV-seronegative.

The CDR3 coding sequence is TGTGCCAGCACCGGGACAGGGGTCTCCTACGAGCAGTACTTC. As protein: CASTGTGVSYEQYF. The chain is built from TRBV11-2 and TRBJ2-7; the match to TRBD1 covers 10 bases. The CDR3 length is 14 residues. Germline V gene data show CDR1 as SGHAT and CDR2 as FQNNGV. Losses at the gene ends were 7 bases for V and 0 bases for J; bases not matched to a gene: 3.

The chain couples TRBV5-1 to TRBJ2-1; TRBD2 agrees at 10 bases. Trimming took 3 bases from V and 5 from J; bases not matched to a gene: 17. Germline V gene sequence: CDR1 SGHRS, CDR2 YFSETQ. The CDR3 length is 19 residues. The CDR3 spells CASSSIAGGSPRTNNEQFF. DNA of the CDR3: TGCGCCAGCAGCTCGATAGCGGGAGGTAGTCCGCGAACAAACAATGAGCAGTTCTTC.

The rearrangement joins TRBV10-2 to TRBJ1-1, with 8 bases aligning to TRBD1. The CDR3 consists of 14 residues. Germline V CDR1 and CDR2: WSHSY, SAAADI. V trimming: 3 bases; J trimming: 3 bases; junction bases outside the gene matches: 3. The CDR3 spells CASSEFRGHTEAFF. For the CDR3, the DNA is TGCGCCAGCAGTGAATTCAGGGGGCACACTGAAGCTTTCTTT.

This clone was seen only a few times. The rearrangement joins TRBV7-6 to TRBJ2-7; 7 bases map to TRBD2. With 3 bases clipped from V and 1 base from J, the junction kept 6 bases outside the gene matches. The germline V gene encodes CDR1 SGHVS and CDR2 FNYEAQ. This CDR3 spans 15 amino acids. The CDR3 here is CASSLTGEGSYEQYF. Here the CDR3 DNA reads TGTGCCAGCAGCTTGACGGGGGAGGGATCCTACGAGCAGTACTTC.

This chain uses TRBV19 with TRBJ2-7; 9 positions match TRBD1. J was trimmed by 4 bases and V by 3 bases; bases with no gene match: 4. The CDR3 is 14 amino acids. Germline assignment: CDR1 LNHDA and CDR2 SQIVND (reference sequence). The CDR3 DNA follows: TGTGCCAGTAGTATCGGGACAGGGAGGTACGAGCAGTACTTC. As protein: CASSIGTGRYEQYF.

In its sample, this clone was seen a few times. This sequence joins TRBV2 and TRBJ1-5; the D is unclear. This CDR3 is 14 amino acids long. With 2 bases removed from V and 0 bases from J, the gap between germline ends came to 5 bases. The germline CDR1 and CDR2 sequences are SNHLY and FYNNEI. CDR3 region: CASSENTSNQPQHF. In nucleotides, the CDR3 is TGTGCCAGCAGTGAAAACACTAGCAATCAGCCCCAGCATTTT.

The rearrangement uses TRBV10-1 and TRBJ2-1; D uncertain. The CDR3 covers 13 residues. The ends were cut back, 2 bases at V and 6 bases at J, with 8 bases in the middle. Germline V lookup: CDR1 WNHNN, CDR2 SYGVQD (reference sequence). This chain's CDR3 is CASSETLSNEQFF. The CDR3, as DNA: TGCGCCAGCAGTGAGACTCTTTCCAATGAGCAGTTCTTC.

The CDR3: CSVGPSGGAYEQFF. The CDR3 DNA reads as TGCAGCGTGGGGCCTAGCGGGGGGGCTTATGAGCAGTTCTTC. V is TRBV29-1 and J is TRBJ2-1; 12 positions match TRBD2. This CDR3 has 14 residues. Germline assignment: CDR1 SQVTM and CDR2 ANQGSEA. V dropped 6 bases and J dropped 8; count of bases not matched to a gene: 8.

V and J are TRBV15 and TRBJ2-1, with D unclear. From germline, CDR1 is LNHNV and CDR2 YYDKDF (reference sequence). Deletions cut 1 base from V and 6 bases from J, with 7 bases between. CDR3 length: 13 amino acids. CDR3 amino acids: CATSRVTVNEQFF. In DNA, the CDR3 is TGTGCCACCAGCAGAGTAACAGTCAATGAGCAGTTCTTC.

This rearrangement joins TRBV5-4 to TRBJ2-3; TRBD2 matches 12 bases. The CDR3 is 16 amino acids. V was pared by 2 bases and J by 6 bases, with 7 bases of the junction left unmatched. CDR1 and CDR2 from the germline V gene are SGHNT and YYREEE (reference sequence). CDR3 bases: TGTGCCAGCAGCTTTCTAGCGGGGGGGGCCGGGGATACGCAGTATTTT. This translates into CASSFLAGGAGDTQYF.

The chain joins TRBV18 to TRBJ2-7; TRBD1 might be the D (6 bases). V was shortened by 2 bases and J by 4 bases, with 9 bases between the two germline ends. The CDR3 runs 13 residues. The germline V gene encodes CDR1 KGHSH and CDR2 LQKENI. In nucleotides, the CDR3 is TGTGCCAGCTCACCAGGGACACCTTACGAGCAGTACTTC. Translating gives CASSPGTPYEQYF.

The CDR3 nucleotides read TGTGCCAGCAGGCTAGGAGGTTTGGACAATCAGCCCCAGCATTTT. As protein: CASRLGGLDNQPQHF. The chain has TRBV6-1 and TRBJ1-5; D not resolved. The length of the CDR3 is 15 residues. CDR1 is MNHNS and CDR2 is SASEGT in the germline V gene. V was cut by 6 bases and J by 3 bases, with 15 bases left in between.

This clone was counted a few times. The chain has TRBV6-6 and TRBJ1-1, with D possibly TRBD1 on 6 matching bases. The V gene's germline CDR1 is MNHNY and CDR2 SVGAGI (reference sequence). Trimming pared 9 bases from V and 1 base from J, leaving 12 bases between. The CDR3 covers 13 residues. The CDR3 sequence: CASKDRQNTEAFF. The CDR3 nucleotides read TGTGCCAGTAAGGACAGACAGAACACTGAAGCTTTCTTT.

The chain joins TRBV4-3 to TRBJ1-2; no clear D. This CDR3 has 13 residues. V lost 0 bases, J lost 1 base, and 3 bases lay in between. Per germline, CDR1 LGHNA and CDR2 YSLEER. The CDR3 DNA is TGCGCCAGCAGCCAAGACAATAACTATGGCTACACCTTC. Translated, it gives CASSQDNNYGYTF.

This clone was seen once. V and J are TRBV5-4 and TRBJ1-2, with a tentative D call TRBD1 (5 bases). Looked up from germline, CDR1 is SGHNT and CDR2 is YYREEE (reference sequence). CDR3 length: 14 amino acids. With 4 bases removed from V and 1 base from J, the gap between germline ends came to 11 bases. The CDR3 DNA reads as TGTGCCAGCAGCCTTACAGGCATTAACTATGGCTACACCTTC. Amino acid sequence: CASSLTGINYGYTF.

This clone was observed once. The chain couples TRBV19 to TRBJ2-7, with D perhaps matching TRBD1 (5 bases). This CDR3 is 14 amino acids long. Trimming removed 3 bases from V and 2 bases from J, with 11 bases in between. Germline V CDR1 and CDR2: LNHDA, SQIVND (reference sequence). The CDR3 nucleotides are TGTGCCAGTAGTATTGGGGCCAGCCCCTACGAGCAGTACTTC. Translating it yields CASSIGASPYEQYF. Full variable domain (outside the CDR3, taken from reference TRBV19 and TRBJ2-7): DGGITQSPKYLFRKEGQNVTLSCEQNLNHDAMYWYRQDPGQGLRLIYYSQIVNDFQKGDIAEGYSVSREKKESFPLTVTSAQKNPTAFYLCASSIGASPYEQYFGPGTRLTVT.

This chain connects TRBV11-2 to TRBJ2-7; 7 bases are shared with TRBD1. In germline, CDR1 is SGHAT, CDR2 FQNNGV. The CDR3 length is 14 residues. The ends lost 3 bases at V and 4 bases at J; junction bases unmatched: 6. The CDR3 nucleotides are TGTGCCAGCAGCTTGTCTGGGACAGCTTACGAGCAGTACTTC. Protein: CASSLSGTAYEQYF.

This chain links TRBV27 with TRBJ1-6; 10 bases align to TRBD1. V lost 9 bases and J lost 9; bases outside the gene matches: 8. Germline assignment: CDR1 MNHEY and CDR2 SMNVEV (reference sequence). This CDR3 comprises 14 residues. CDR3 loop: CASKAGQGISPLHF. The CDR3 DNA sequence: TGTGCCAGTAAGGCGGGACAGGGGATTTCACCCCTCCACTTT.

The rearrangement uses TRBV27 and TRBJ2-1; 8 bases are shared with TRBD2. Germline assignment: CDR1 MNHEY and CDR2 SMNVEV (reference sequence). With 7 bases clipped from V and 2 bases from J, the junction kept 16 bases outside the gene matches. The CDR3 has 18 amino acids. The CDR3 DNA reads TGTGCCAGCACCCCCGGACCCCGTAGCGGGGAAGCCTACAATGAGCAGTTCTTC. Translating it yields CASTPGPRSGEAYNEQFF.

The chain employs TRBV7-2 and TRBJ2-2; no clear D. This CDR3 region has 15 residues. V lost 8 bases to trimming and J lost 3 bases, with 16 bases between them. Per germline, CDR1 SGHTA and CDR2 FQGNSA. The CDR3 DNA sequence: TGTGCCAGCCACACACTGACACTCTACACCGGGGAGCTGTTTTTT. Amino acid sequence: CASHTLTLYTGELFF.

The count of this clone is one. The chain couples TRBV7-9 to TRBJ1-1, with D tentatively TRBD1 (5 bases). The CDR3 is made up of 15 amino acids. Trimming shortened V by 5 bases and J by 0 bases, and 13 bases separated the two germline ends. Germline-derived CDR1 and CDR2 are SEHNR and FQNEAQ (reference sequence). CDR3 sequence reads: CASSRRASMNTEAFF. In DNA form, the CDR3 reads TGTGCCAGCAGCCGCAGGGCCAGTATGAACACTGAAGCTTTCTTT.

This chain uses TRBV6-5 with TRBJ2-3, with TRBD2 as a possible D gene (5 bases). Germline V CDR1 and CDR2: MNHEY, SVGAGI. Trimming pared 7 bases from V and 6 bases from J, leaving 11 bases between. This CDR3 spans 12 amino acids. The CDR3 loop reads CASIDTRDTQYF. The CDR3 coding sequence is TGTGCCAGCATCGACACTAGGGATACGCAGTATTTT.

V and J are TRBV7-2 and TRBJ2-5; 10 nucleotides match TRBD1. This CDR3 has 15 residues. Trimming at V came to 5 bases and at J to 11 bases, leaving 14 bases not matched to a gene. Germline-derived CDR1 and CDR2 are SGHTA and FQGNSA. Here the CDR3 DNA reads TGTGCCAGCAGCCTCAACCGGGACAGGGGACGGGAGCAGTACTTC. The encoded protein is CASSLNRDRGREQYF.

V is TRBV13 and J is TRBJ1-2; a weak D match, TRBD1 (5 bases). Deletions cut 5 bases from V and 4 bases from J, with 17 bases between. The CDR3 contains 15 residues. Per the germline V gene, CDR1 is PRHDT and CDR2 is FYEKMQ (reference sequence). This chain's CDR3 is CASSPTQDYAYGYTF. The CDR3 DNA sequence: TGTGCCAGCAGCCCTACACAGGATTATGCCTATGGCTACACCTTC. The full variable domain, with the rest looked up from reference TRBV13 and TRBJ1-2, is AAGVIQSPRHLIKEKRETATLKCYPIPRHDTVYWYQQGPGQDPQFLISFYEKMQSDKGSIPDRFSAQQFSDYHSELNMSSLELGDSALYFCASSPTQDYAYGYTFGSGTRLTVV.

The CDR3 is CARAVNKNTEAFF. CDR3 nucleotide sequence: TGTGCCCGAGCGGTAAACAAGAACACTGAAGCTTTCTTT. This sequence joins TRBV6-4 and TRBJ1-1; D is unclear. The germline V gene encodes CDR1 MRHNA and CDR2 SNTAGT. The V and J ends lost 11 bases and 1 base respectively, with 14 bases between them. The CDR3 runs 13 residues.

The chain couples TRBV6-1 to TRBJ1-5; TRBD1 agrees at 7 bases. Germline-derived CDR1 and CDR2 are MNHNS and SASEGT. This CDR3 spans 15 amino acids. Trimming cost V 4 bases and J 4 bases; bases outside gene matches: 7. This chain's CDR3 is CASSGTGQQNQPQHF. CDR3 DNA sequence: TGTGCCAGCAGTGGCACGGGACAGCAAAATCAGCCCCAGCATTTT.

The gene calls are TRBV4-2 and TRBJ1-2; tentative D call: TRBD1 (6 bases). This CDR3 is 15 amino acids long. The V gene lost 1 base and the J gene lost 3 bases, with 12 bases spanning the gap. The V gene's germline CDR1 is LGHNA and CDR2 YNFKEQ. The CDR3, as DNA: TGTGCCAGCAGCCAAGTCGGACAGTCTGACTATGGCTACACCTTC. The encoded protein is CASSQVGQSDYGYTF.